This paragraph covers one T cell receptor (beta chain) sequence. The data belong to a study of blood T cell repertoires in COVID-19. Study context: Some COVID-19 samples were acute and others convalescent; all came from the United States, Italy and Spain. The cDNA or gDNA used as material had been derived from T cells, B-cell-depleted T cells, or PBMCs.

Authors' methods: Amplification with reference gene primers provided the estimates of nucleated cell counts. TCRdb's copy holds only in-frame clones and misses some; the assay was immunoSEQ multiplex PCR. D and trimming come from the DNA, and the V and J calls and clone size come from that table. The repertoire holds around 300,000 clones, 89% seen once, with around 2.1% in the top ten. This TCR was sampled from a man between 50 and 59 years old with acute or convalescent COVID-19. Sequences were obtained from peripheral blood.

The CDR3 coding sequence is TGTGCCAGCAGCCCCCGTACCAGGGCCGGTGGCACTGAAGCTTTCTTT. It is translated as CASSPRTRAGGTEAFF. The chain carries TRBV9 and TRBJ1-1, with D perhaps TRBD1 (5 bases). Germline CDR1 and CDR2: SGDLS and YYNGEE. V was shortened by 4 bases and J by 4 bases, with 20 bases between the two germline ends. This CDR3 spans 16 amino acids.